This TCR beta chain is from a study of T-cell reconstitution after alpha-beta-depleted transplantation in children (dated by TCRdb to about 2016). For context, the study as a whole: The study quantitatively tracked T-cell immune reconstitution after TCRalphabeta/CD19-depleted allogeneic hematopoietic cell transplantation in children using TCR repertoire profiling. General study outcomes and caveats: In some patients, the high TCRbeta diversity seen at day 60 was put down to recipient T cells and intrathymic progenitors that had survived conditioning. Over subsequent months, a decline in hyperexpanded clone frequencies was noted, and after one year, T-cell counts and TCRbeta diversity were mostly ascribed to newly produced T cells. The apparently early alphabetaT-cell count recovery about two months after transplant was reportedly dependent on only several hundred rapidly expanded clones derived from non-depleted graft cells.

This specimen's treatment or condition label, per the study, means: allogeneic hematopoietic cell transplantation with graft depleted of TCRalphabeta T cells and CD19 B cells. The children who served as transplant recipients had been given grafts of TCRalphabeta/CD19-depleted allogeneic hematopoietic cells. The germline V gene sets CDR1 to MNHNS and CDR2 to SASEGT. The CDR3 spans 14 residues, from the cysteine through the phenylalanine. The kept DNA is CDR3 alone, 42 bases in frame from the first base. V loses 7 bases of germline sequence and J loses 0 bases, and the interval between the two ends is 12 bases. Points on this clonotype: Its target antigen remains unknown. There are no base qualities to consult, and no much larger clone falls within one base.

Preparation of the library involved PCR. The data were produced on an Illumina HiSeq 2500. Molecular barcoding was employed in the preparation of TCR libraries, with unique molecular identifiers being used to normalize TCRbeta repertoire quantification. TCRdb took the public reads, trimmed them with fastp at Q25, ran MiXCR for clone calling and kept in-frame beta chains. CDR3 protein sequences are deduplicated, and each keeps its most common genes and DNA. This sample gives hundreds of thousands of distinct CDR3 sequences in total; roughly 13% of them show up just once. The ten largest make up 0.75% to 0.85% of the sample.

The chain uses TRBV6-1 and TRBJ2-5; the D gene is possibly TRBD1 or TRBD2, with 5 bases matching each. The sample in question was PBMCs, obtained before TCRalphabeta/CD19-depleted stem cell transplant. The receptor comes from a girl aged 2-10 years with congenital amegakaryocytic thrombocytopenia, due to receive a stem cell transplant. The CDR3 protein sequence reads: CASTGAVNQETQYF. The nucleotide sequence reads TGTGCCAGCACCGGGGCCGTCAACCAAGAGACCCAGTACTTC.